The rows below give T cell receptor beta chains drawn from one sample of a study of blood T cell repertoires in COVID-19. Sequencing was performed with immunoSEQ multiplex PCR; in TCRdb, only in-frame clones are kept and a portion is missing. The sample yields some 310,000 clones, roughly 89% seen once. Sequencing input: peripheral blood. The receptor source for this set is a woman aged 40 to 49 with COVID-19, enrolled during active disease. The CDR3 runs from the conserved cysteine through the conserved F or W. D genes are given only for firm matches. A clone size is listed for some rows: how often the clone was seen (once, few, many), or a class if it is expanded.

J | D | size | V | CDR3 | DNA
TRBJ1-6 | TRBD1 | . | TRBV19 | CASSRFGQGYNSPLHF | TGTGCCAGTAGTCGTTTCGGACAGGGATATAATTCACCCCTCCACTTT
TRBJ2-1 | TRBD1 | . | TRBV7-9 | CASRGQGSYNEQFF | TGTGCCAGCAGGGGACAGGGCTCCTACAATGAGCAGTTCTTC
TRBJ2-7 | TRBD1 | . | TRBV28 | CASSLASTGFGEQYF | TGTGCCAGCAGTTTAGCCTCGACAGGGTTCGGCGAGCAGTACTTC
TRBJ2-1 | . | . | TRBV5-1 | CASSLAYPLANEQFF | TGCGCCAGCAGCTTGGCTTACCCCCTAGCAAATGAGCAGTTCTTC
TRBJ1-2 | . | . | TRBV18 | CASSPLGGGQRGYTF | TGTGCCAGCTCACCTCTGGGTGGCGGCCAGCGGGGCTACACCTTC
TRBJ2-7 | TRBD1 | once | TRBV6-2/TRBV6-3 | CASSYSGTGTGPYEQYF | TGTGCCAGCAGTTACTCGGGGACCGGGACAGGGCCCTACGAGCAGTACTTC
TRBJ2-5 | . | . | TRBV10-3 | CAISLTGTFTETQYF | TGTGCCATCAGCCTGACAGGGACTTTCACGGAGACCCAGTACTTC
TRBJ1-2 | TRBD1 | . | TRBV2 | CASSREGATGYTF | TGTGCCAGCAGCCGGGAGGGGGCCACTGGCTACACCTTC
TRBJ1-3 | TRBD1 | . | TRBV15 | CATSRGRDSIF | TGTGCCACCAGCAGAGGCCGGGACAGCATCTTT
TRBJ2-4 | . | . | TRBV7-2 | CASSLSLYDIQYF | TGTGCCAGCAGCTTGAGTCTCTATGACATTCAGTACTTC
TRBJ2-7 | . | . | TRBV19 | CASRQGRVTHEQYF | TGTGCCAGCCGCCAGGGGAGAGTTACCCACGAGCAGTACTTC
TRBJ1-5 | . | . | TRBV2 | CASVAVSNQPQHF | TGTGCCAGCGTAGCGGTTAGCAATCAGCCCCAGCATTTT
TRBJ1-6 | . | . | TRBV7-2 | CASSPPFGSPLHF | TGTGCCAGCAGTCCTCCTTTCGGGTCACCCCTCCACTTT
TRBJ2-3 | . | . | TRBV3-1/TRBV3-2 | CASSQDDGGTDTQYF | TGTGCCAGCAGCCAAGATGACGGAGGCACAGATACGCAGTATTTT
TRBJ2-3 | TRBD1 | once | TRBV11-3 | CASSEAQTGDTQYF | TGTGCCAGCAGCGAAGCCCAGACAGGGGATACGCAGTATTTT
TRBJ1-5 | . | . | TRBV10-3 | CAITDSPGQPQHF | TGTGCCATCACCGACAGTCCAGGACAGCCCCAGCATTTT
TRBJ1-2 | . | . | TRBV28 | CASSLQGNYGYTF | TGTGCCAGCAGTTTACAGGGCAACTATGGCTACACCTTC
TRBJ1-2 | TRBD1 | . | TRBV6-5 | CASRSPGTGGVGYTF | TGTGCCAGCAGGAGTCCCGGGACAGGGGGCGTGGGCTACACCTTC
TRBJ2-4 | . | . | TRBV29-1 | CSASPRERGNIQYF | TGCAGCGCCAGTCCTCGGGAACGGGGAAACATTCAGTACTTC
TRBJ1-6 | TRBD1 | . | TRBV2 | CASNVGQGQNSPLHF | TGTGCCAGCAACGTGGGACAGGGCCAGAATTCACCCCTCCACTTT
TRBJ1-2 | . | . | TRBV11-2 | CASTKYFPRSDGYTF | TGTGCCAGTACCAAATACTTCCCTCGCTCGGATGGCTACACCTTC
TRBJ2-3 | . | . | TRBV7-6 | CASSLGGGGSVDTQYF | TGTGCCAGCAGCTTAGGAGGGGGGGGCTCGGTCGATACGCAGTATTTT
TRBJ1-1 | . | . | TRBV18 | CASSPGTGRMNTEAFF | TGTGCCAGCTCACCAGGAACAGGGCGAATGAACACTGAAGCTTTCTTT
TRBJ1-2 | TRBD1 | . | TRBV6-4 | CASSVATGGSYGYTF | TGTGCCAGCAGTGTGGCGACAGGGGGTTCCTATGGCTACACCTTC
TRBJ2-1 | TRBD1 | . | TRBV7-2 | CASSLAGQGHNEQFF | TGTGCCAGCAGCTTAGCGGGACAGGGACACAATGAGCAGTTCTTC
TRBJ2-6 | TRBD2 | once | TRBV19 | CASSPGTRGAGANVLTF | TGTGCCAGTAGTCCCGGGACCCGGGGGGCTGGGGCCAACGTCCTGACTTTC
TRBJ2-5 | . | . | TRBV19 | CATANSGTETQYF | TGTGCCACCGCAAACTCAGGAACCGAGACCCAGTACTTC
TRBJ2-5 | . | once | TRBV15 | CATSRDTGGSGETQYF | TGTGCCACCAGCAGAGATACGGGGGGCTCGGGGGAGACCCAGTACTTC
TRBJ2-7 | . | few | TRBV19 | CASSRERGGYEQYF | TGTGCCAGTAGCCGGGAGAGGGGGGGCTACGAGCAGTACTTC
TRBJ1-2 | . | . | TRBV27 | CASSSTGYVGYTF | TGTGCCAGCAGTTCAACAGGGTATGTTGGCTACACCTTC
TRBJ2-1 | TRBD1 | . | TRBV25-1 | CASSDVDRGLSDEQFF | TGTGCCAGCAGTGACGTCGACAGGGGGCTTAGCGATGAGCAGTTCTTC
TRBJ1-4 | TRBD1 | . | TRBV28 | CASTIQGASGEKLFF | TGTGCCAGCACCATCCAGGGGGCTTCGGGTGAAAAACTGTTTTTT
TRBJ1-2 | . | . | TRBV4-1 | CASSQELFDPGTHTF | TGCGCCAGCAGCCAAGAGCTATTCGACCCCGGGACACACACCTTC
TRBJ2-7 | . | . | TRBV27 | CASSLSWGVLSYEQYF | TGTGCCAGCAGTTTATCTTGGGGGGTTCTCTCCTACGAGCAGTACTTC
TRBJ1-1 | TRBD1 | . | TRBV19 | CASSTSTGMNTEAFF | TGTGCCAGTAGTACCTCGACAGGGATGAACACTGAAGCTTTCTTT
TRBJ1-2 | TRBD1 | . | TRBV4-3 | CASSQEAQGAIYGYTF | TGCGCCAGCAGCCAAGAAGCACAGGGGGCCATCTATGGCTACACCTTC
TRBJ2-1 | . | . | TRBV6-4 | CASSDSYRANEQFF | TGTGCCAGCAGTGACTCTTACAGGGCGAATGAGCAGTTCTTC
TRBJ2-1 | TRBD1 | . | TRBV4-3 | CASSQVVTGERGPQFF | TGCGCCAGCAGCCAAGTGGTTACAGGGGAACGAGGTCCGCAGTTCTTC